These T cell receptor beta chains were read from a single sample in a study of vaccination and CD4 T cells after COVID-19. TCRdb processed the PCR reads anew with MiXCR; each CDR3 protein has one entry. In the table there are roughly 13,000 distinct CDR3 sequences, over 50% of which are singletons. The antigens these receptors bind are not known. Sequenced: CD4+ T cells from blood, cultured in vitro. These receptors came from a human donor who had recovered from COVID-19. The CDR3 runs from the conserved cysteine through the conserved F or W. Each record gives: CDR3 protein, CDR3 DNA, D gene, J gene, clone size, V gene. The D gene is left open where the match is weak. A row's size may be missing; if present it is once, few, many or a size class.

CDR3: CASSLKPQGYEQYF
DNA: TGTGCCAGCAGTTTAAAACCCCAGGGCTACGAGCAGTACTTC
D: .
J: TRBJ2-7
size: few
V: TRBV27

CDR3: CASSQSDGNQPQHF
DNA: TGCGCCAGCAGTCAATCAGATGGCAATCAGCCCCAGCATTTT
D: .
J: TRBJ1-5
size: .
V: TRBV23-1

CDR3: CASSLIPSGVDTGELFF
DNA: TGTGCCAGCAGCTTAATCCCCTCGGGAGTCGACACCGGGGAGCTGTTTTTT
D: .
J: TRBJ2-2
size: .
V: TRBV7-3

CDR3: CASQPAGDPDTQYF
DNA: TGTGCCAGCCAGCCAGCGGGTGACCCGGATACGCAGTATTTT
D: .
J: TRBJ2-3
size: .
V: TRBV7-2

CDR3: CASSQPTSGSADTQYF
DNA: TGTGCCAGCAGTCAGCCGACTAGCGGGAGCGCCGATACGCAGTATTTT
D: TRBD2
J: TRBJ2-3
size: .
V: TRBV27

CDR3: CASSYLNYGYTF
DNA: TGTGCCAGCAGTTACCTTAACTATGGCTACACCTTC
D: .
J: TRBJ1-2
size: .
V: TRBV6-2/TRBV6-3

CDR3: CAISGPGLAYEQYF
DNA: TGTGCCATCAGTGGGCCGGGACTAGCTTACGAGCAGTACTTC
D: TRBD2
J: TRBJ2-7
size: .
V: TRBV10-3

CDR3: CASSSGGRARDTQYF
DNA: TGTGCCAGCAGTTCGGGCGGGAGGGCACGGGATACGCAGTATTTT
D: TRBD2
J: TRBJ2-3
size: .
V: TRBV28

CDR3: CASSQQGGNQPQHF
DNA: TGTGCCAGCAGTCAACAGGGAGGCAATCAGCCCCAGCATTTT
D: .
J: TRBJ1-5
size: .
V: TRBV2

CDR3: CASSLAVVGDRGSPLHF
DNA: TGTGCCAGCAGCTTGGCCGTCGTTGGGGACAGGGGTTCACCCCTCCACTTT
D: TRBD1
J: TRBJ1-6
size: .
V: TRBV5-6

CDR3: CASSLRDDNTGELFF
DNA: TGTGCCAGCAGCTTACGGGATGACAACACCGGGGAGCTGTTTTTT
D: .
J: TRBJ2-2
size: .
V: TRBV7-3

CDR3: CASSQFGNTEAFF
DNA: TGCGCCAGCAGCCAATTCGGGAACACTGAAGCTTTCTTT
D: .
J: TRBJ1-1
size: few
V: TRBV4-3

CDR3: CASSSDGLSTEAFF
DNA: TGTGCCAGCAGTTCAGACGGGTTGAGCACTGAAGCTTTCTTT
D: .
J: TRBJ1-1
size: .
V: TRBV28

CDR3: CASSPLDVGELFF
DNA: TGTGCCAGCAGTCCCTTAGATGTCGGGGAGCTGTTTTTT
D: .
J: TRBJ2-2
size: few
V: TRBV2

CDR3: CASSSSGNSAYEQYF
DNA: TGTGCCAGCAGTTCTAGCGGGAACAGCGCCTACGAGCAGTACTTC
D: TRBD2
J: TRBJ2-7
size: .
V: TRBV2

CDR3: CASSPSGLEQFF
DNA: TGTGCCAGCAGCCCCTCCGGGCTTGAGCAGTTCTTC
D: .
J: TRBJ2-1
size: .
V: TRBV7-9

CDR3: CSARRAGLNYGYTF
DNA: TGCAGTGCTAGACGGGCAGGCCTTAACTATGGCTACACCTTC
D: .
J: TRBJ1-2
size: .
V: TRBV20-1

CDR3: CASSHQGSDEQYF
DNA: TGTGCCAGCAGCCACCAGGGGTCCGACGAGCAGTACTTC
D: .
J: TRBJ2-7
size: once
V: TRBV7-9

CDR3: CASSFRAYGYTF
DNA: TGTGCCAGCAGCTTCCGTGCTTACGGCTACACCTTC
D: .
J: TRBJ1-2
size: .
V: TRBV7-9

CDR3: CSATFPGQGSGEQYF
DNA: TGCAGTGCTACTTTTCCGGGACAGGGTTCTGGCGAGCAGTACTTC
D: TRBD1
J: TRBJ2-7
size: .
V: TRBV20-1

CDR3: CASSLWGTEDTEAFF
DNA: TGTGCCAGCAGCTTATGGGGGACGGAGGACACTGAAGCTTTCTTT
D: .
J: TRBJ1-1
size: .
V: TRBV7-9

CDR3: CASSFDRTYEQYF
DNA: TGCGCCAGCAGCTTCGACAGAACCTACGAGCAGTACTTC
D: .
J: TRBJ2-7
size: .
V: TRBV5-1

CDR3: CASSGVTASNYGYTF
DNA: TGTGCCAGCAGTGGGGTGACAGCTTCTAACTATGGCTACACCTTC
D: .
J: TRBJ1-2
size: .
V: TRBV6-1

CDR3: CASSSRPSTGTAKNIQYF
DNA: TGTGCCAGCAGTTCCCGACCCTCGACAGGGACGGCCAAAAACATTCAGTACTTC
D: TRBD1
J: TRBJ2-4
size: .
V: TRBV27

CDR3: CASSLSGPGKGTDTQYF
DNA: TGTGCCAGTAGCCTATCCGGGCCCGGGAAGGGCACAGATACGCAGTATTTT
D: .
J: TRBJ2-3
size: .
V: TRBV19

CDR3: CASSASGSADTQYF
DNA: TGTGCCAGCAGTGCTAGCGGGAGTGCAGATACGCAGTATTTT
D: TRBD2
J: TRBJ2-3
size: .
V: TRBV2

CDR3: CASSFSSYNSPLHF
DNA: TGTGCCAGCAGTTTTAGTTCCTATAATTCACCCCTCCACTTT
D: .
J: TRBJ1-6
size: .
V: TRBV27

CDR3: CSVATGGLYGYTF
DNA: TGCAGCGTAGCGACAGGGGGCCTGTATGGCTACACCTTC
D: TRBD1
J: TRBJ1-2
size: .
V: TRBV29-1

CDR3: CASSPDAYTIYF
DNA: TGTGCCAGCTCACCAGATGCGTACACCATATATTTT
D: .
J: TRBJ1-3
size: .
V: TRBV18

CDR3: CSANQEGLAGGLGEQYF
DNA: TGCAGTGCAAACCAAGAGGGACTAGCGGGAGGACTGGGCGAGCAGTACTTC
D: TRBD2
J: TRBJ2-7
size: once
V: TRBV20-1

CDR3: CSAGGLQAKNIQYF
DNA: TGCAGTGCGGGGGGACTCCAAGCCAAAAACATTCAGTACTTC
D: .
J: TRBJ2-4
size: once
V: TRBV20-1

CDR3: CASSLVLGTGSSWGYTF
DNA: TGTGCCAGCAGCTTGGTCTTAGGGACAGGGTCCTCTTGGGGCTACACCTTC
D: TRBD1
J: TRBJ1-2
size: few
V: TRBV5-4

CDR3: CASSFAATEAFF
DNA: TGTGCCAGCAGCTTTGCGGCGACTGAAGCTTTCTTT
D: .
J: TRBJ1-1
size: .
V: TRBV7-2

CDR3: CASSPGYTDTQYF
DNA: TGTGCCAGTAGTCCGGGATACACAGATACGCAGTATTTT
D: .
J: TRBJ2-3
size: .
V: TRBV19

CDR3: CASSLVAPKSGTGKDLVSIYGYTF
DNA: TGTGCCAGCAGCTTAGTGGCTCCTAAGTCCGGGACAGGGAAAGACTTGGTGTCTATATATGGCTACACCTTC
D: TRBD1
J: TRBJ1-2
size: few
V: TRBV7-9

CDR3: CASANSNYGYTF
DNA: TGTGCCAGCGCGAACAGTAACTATGGCTACACCTTC
D: .
J: TRBJ1-2
size: .
V: TRBV12-3/TRBV12-4

CDR3: CASSLTGGFQGNIQYF
DNA: TGTGCCAGCAGCCTTACAGGGGGCTTCCAGGGAAACATTCAGTACTTC
D: TRBD1
J: TRBJ2-4
size: .
V: TRBV5-6